This T cell receptor (beta chain) was identified during a study of T cell responses to AZD1222 COVID-19 vaccine. Trimming took 6 bases from V and 0 from J, leaving 12 bases between them. The V gene's germline CDR1 is SQVTM and CDR2 ANQGSEA. This CDR3 is 14 amino acids long. Regarding the study as a whole: Vaccine-related CD4 TCRs covered spike, predominating at 160-218 and 743-854. Of the AZD1222 recipients, only 5 or 6 were seropositive at baseline. Females made up more of the donors, who were largely white British, and clonal diversity may have come out too low.

Sequencing was performed with immunoSEQ multiplex PCR; in TCRdb, only in-frame clones are kept and a portion is missing. The data show around 110,000 clones, 92% seen once. For this clone: Its antigen is undetermined.

The sequences come from peripheral blood, collected 28 days after the second AZD1222 dose. This receptor was taken from an adult who received the AZD1222 COVID-19 vaccine. The gene calls are TRBV29-1 and TRBJ1-3, with D perhaps matching TRBD1 (6 bases). CDR3 amino acids: CSVRQVSSGNTIYF. The CDR3 coding sequence is TGCAGCGTGAGACAGGTCAGCTCTGGAAACACCATATATTTT. Based on the CDR3 plus reference TRBV29-1 and TRBJ1-3, the full variable domain is SAVISQKPSRDICQRGTSLTIQCQVDSQVTMMFWYRQQPGQSLTLIATANQGSEATYESGFVIDKFPISRPNLTFSTLTVSNMSPEDSSIYLCSVRQVSSGNTIYFGEGSWLTVV.